The sequence of this T cell receptor (beta chain) was determined in a study of neoadjuvant anti-PD-1 for oral cavity cancer. Clones were read by immunoSEQ multiplex PCR, and TCRdb kept only the in-frame ones, dropping some. The table records some 66,000 clones, around 88% of them present only once. The V and J ends lost 4 bases and 1 base respectively, with 9 bases between them. The CDR3 totals 13 residues. Germline lookup yields CDR1 SGHNT and CDR2 YYREEE (reference sequence). The chain combines TRBV5-4 with TRBJ2-7; D is uncertain. The starting material was PBMCs, obtained before nivolumab (anti-PD-1) treatment. This receptor was identified in a person between 35 and 79 years old with oral cavity squamous cell carcinoma. CDR3 sequence reads: CASSATDSYEQYF. The CDR3 DNA is TGTGCCAGCAGCGCTACTGATTCCTACGAGCAGTACTTC.